This T cell receptor (beta chain) comes out of a study of cytomegalovirus exposure and HLA in healthy donors. This clone was observed a few times. The antigen is undetermined. Healthy bone marrow donors formed the donor group. The PCR contained 60 Vbeta and 13 Jbeta primers. Produced via immunoSEQ multiplex PCR; TCRdb's table is partial and in-frame only. The table has 30,000 to 40,000 clones, 75% to 85% seen once. Whole-study findings and limits: Most TCRs appeared rarely, but some public TCRs recurred in many donors.

Specimen: PBMCs. The sequence was collected from a woman aged 40 to 55 in good health and CMV-seronegative.

For the CDR3, the DNA is TGTGCCAGTAGTCTAGCGGGGGGCCAAGAGACCCAGTACTTC. It yields the protein CASSLAGGQETQYF. The chain combines TRBV19 with TRBJ2-5, with TRBD2 matching over 11 bases. Looked up from germline, CDR1 is LNHDA and CDR2 is SQIVND (reference sequence). V was pared by 5 bases and J by 1 base, with 0 bases of the junction left unmatched. The CDR3 sequence is 14 residues long.